The clone carrying this T cell receptor beta chain was seen ten or more times. Its antigen is not known. CDR1 and CDR2 from the germline V gene are GTSNPN and SVGIG (reference sequence). Trimming took off 5 bases at V and 0 bases at J, with 10 bases between the two ends. This CDR3 is 14 amino acids long. This sample is part of a study of shared clonotypes between healthy human individuals. Profiled with immunoSEQ multiplex PCR; TCRdb holds only in-frame clones, not every one. The sample yields over a million clones, around 82% seen once. Study-wide results and caveats: Clonotype sharing among the donors was expected to vary with sequencing depth. Researchers found naive subsets generally carried larger estimated richness than memory subsets.

The origin of this receptor is a man in his late teens or twenties in good health. Some clones in this sample may be carry-over from other donors' samples. The chain links TRBV30 to TRBJ1-4; D remains unclear. The sample was memory CD4+ T cells from PBMCs. Subset here: CD45RA-negative fraction. The CDR3: CAWSGLSTNEKLFF. The CDR3 DNA reads TGTGCCTGGTCGGGCCTCTCAACTAATGAAAAACTGTTTTTT.